These 24 T cell receptor beta chains came from one sample sequenced in a study of yellow fever vaccine responses in identical twins. TCRdb processed the RT-PCR reads anew with MiXCR; each CDR3 protein has one entry. The repertoire holds approximately 6,900 distinct CDR3 sequences, with roughly 84% as singletons. Sequenced material: T cells from blood (PBMCs), unsorted or a sorted subset (not recorded which), taken before or after yellow fever vaccination (not recorded which). All receptors come from a woman between 18 and 29 years old who received the yellow fever vaccine.

The V call is TRBV6-5, the J call TRBJ2-1, with D possibly called TRBD1 or TRBD2 (6 bases each). Germline CDR1 is MNHEY and CDR2 is SVGAGI. The V end lost 4 bases, the J end lost 5 bases, and 15 bases lay between the germline ends. The CDR3 sequence is 15 residues long. CDR3 residues: CASSSGRGGNNEQFF. CDR3 coding DNA: TGTGCCAGCAGTTCCGGGAGAGGGGGGAACAATGAGCAGTTCTTC.

This chain links TRBV2 with TRBJ2-1; TRBD1 aligns across 9 bases. This CDR3 comprises 18 residues. V lost 8 bases and J lost 1; bases outside the gene matches: 15. Germline V gene lookup returns CDR1 SNHLY and CDR2 FYNNEI. CDR3: CASVTGTGSIGSYNEQFF. The CDR3 coding sequence is TGTGCCAGCGTAACCGGGACAGGGTCTATTGGGTCCTACAATGAGCAGTTCTTC.

The sample holds a few counts of this clonotype. DNA of the CDR3: TGCGCCAGCAGCCAAGGAAATTCAGCGTACGAGCAGTACTTC. Residues: CASSQGNSAYEQYF. This chain joins TRBV4-3 and TRBJ2-7; D is undetermined. CDR1 LGHNA and CDR2 YSLEER come from the germline V gene. V lost 1 base, J lost 4 bases, and 11 bases lay in between. This CDR3 is built from 14 residues.

The gene calls are TRBV2 and TRBJ2-1; D gene ambiguous. The CDR3 is made up of 13 amino acids. CDR1 is SNHLY and CDR2 is FYNNEI in the germline V gene. V lost 3 bases and J lost 4, with 7 bases in between. CDR3 amino acids: CASSDSRYNEQFF. CDR3 sequence (DNA): TGTGCCAGCAGTGATAGTAGGTACAATGAGCAGTTCTTC.

CDR3 in DNA: TGCGCCAGCAGCCAAGAGGACTCCTACGAGCAGTACTTC. The encoded protein is CASSQEDSYEQYF. This chain joins TRBV4-1 and TRBJ2-7; D gene ambiguous. The CDR3 contains 13 residues. Trimming left V 0 bases short and J 0 bases short, with 3 bases between. Germline values: CDR1 MGHRA, CDR2 YSYEKL.

The V gene is TRBV7-3, the J gene TRBJ2-1; TRBD2 matches at 8 bases. V gave up 0 bases and J gave up 2 bases; unmatched junction bases: 3. The CDR3 is made up of 16 amino acids. Germline V gives CDR1 SGHTA, CDR2 FQGTGA. The CDR3 sequence: CASSLTSGIPYNEQFF. The DNA of the CDR3 is TGTGCCAGCAGCTTAACTAGCGGGATTCCCTACAATGAGCAGTTCTTC.

This chain connects TRBV12-3 or TRBV12-4 to TRBJ1-5; D unresolved. The CDR3 runs 16 residues. Trimming cost V 0 bases and J 6 bases, with 15 bases left between them. Here the CDR3 reads CASSLAHVIEGQPQHF. The CDR3 DNA is TGTGCCAGCAGTTTAGCGCACGTTATTGAGGGTCAGCCCCAGCATTTT.

V is TRBV10-1 and J is TRBJ1-2; D may be TRBD1 (5 bases). V lost 5 bases, J lost 4 bases, and 23 bases lay in between. CDR1 and CDR2 from the germline V gene are WNHNN and SYGVQD (reference sequence). The CDR3 is 17 amino acids. CDR3 DNA: TGCGCCAGCAGTCAAGCCGGAGGGGCGGCCCTCTTCTATGGCTACACCTTC. Its translation: CASSQAGGAALFYGYTF.

The chain combines TRBV20-1 with TRBJ2-7, with D possibly TRBD1 on 6 matching bases. Germline V gene data show CDR1 as DFQATT and CDR2 as SNEGSKA (reference sequence). V gave up 2 bases and J gave up 6 bases, with 17 bases separating them. This CDR3 has 14 amino acids. The CDR3 loop reads CSARTPGDLGEQYF. The CDR3 DNA reads as TGCAGTGCTAGAACCCCAGGGGATCTGGGCGAGCAGTACTTC.

This CDR3 is CASSFSRSGGSDTQYF. The CDR3 nucleotides read TGTGCCAGCAGCTTCTCGCGGTCGGGAGGCTCAGATACGCAGTATTTT. The chain is built from TRBV11-1 and TRBJ2-3, with 7 bases identical to TRBD2. CDR3 length equals 16 residues. Per germline, CDR1 SGHAT and CDR2 FQDESV (reference sequence). The J segment lost 4 bases and the V segment lost 3 bases, leaving 10 bases of the junction unmatched.

The table lists this clonotype with a few counts. This sequence joins TRBV7-9 and TRBJ2-7; no firm D call. V lost 5 bases and J 5 bases, leaving 16 bases between the germline ends. The CDR3 is made up of 14 amino acids. Germline CDR1 is SEHNR and CDR2 is FQNEAQ (reference sequence). This chain's CDR3 is CASSPRGIVDEQYF. The CDR3 DNA reads TGTGCCAGCAGCCCCCGCGGTATAGTGGACGAGCAGTACTTC. Full variable domain (rest looked up from reference TRBV7-9 and TRBJ2-7): DTGVSQNPRHKITKRGQNVTFRCDPISEHNRLYWYRQTLGQGPEFLTYFQNEAQLEKSRLLSDRFSAERPKGSFSTLEIQRTEQGDSAMYLCASSPRGIVDEQYFGPGTRLTVT.

This clonotype was seen only a few times. The gene calls are TRBV12-3 or TRBV12-4 and TRBJ2-1, with 9 bases lining up with TRBD2. CDR3 length: 13 amino acids. The J segment lost 4 bases and the V segment lost 10 bases, leaving 5 bases of the junction unmatched. The CDR3 is CATSGGLYNEQFF. CDR3 bases: TGTGCCACCAGCGGGGGGCTTTACAATGAGCAGTTCTTC.

The rearrangement links TRBV29-1 to TRBJ1-5; no reliable D call. In germline, CDR1 is SQVTM, CDR2 ANQGSEA. The CDR3 totals 13 residues. V was clipped by 7 bases and J by 1 base, with 11 bases between them. The DNA for the CDR3 is TGCAGCGCCATGCAGGACAGCAATCAGCCCCAGCATTTT. Amino acid sequence: CSAMQDSNQPQHF.

This clonotype was recorded once. The rearrangement links TRBV12-3 or TRBV12-4 to TRBJ2-7; weak D call: TRBD2 (6 bases). Trimming removed 6 bases at V and 2 bases at J, with 14 bases between. The CDR3 length is 14 residues. DNA for the CDR3: TGTGCCAGCAGCCCATTAGCGGAGGCCTACGAGCAGTACTTC. Its protein is CASSPLAEAYEQYF.

This rearrangement joins TRBV2 to TRBJ2-2; TRBD1 agrees at 7 bases. The CDR3 has 15 amino acids. The ends lost 1 base at V and 3 bases at J; junction bases unmatched: 2. The V gene's germline CDR1 is SNHLY and CDR2 FYNNEI. The CDR3 sequence is CASSEVTGYTGELFF. CDR3 coding DNA: TGTGCCAGCAGTGAAGTGACAGGGTACACCGGGGAGCTGTTTTTT.

This chain links TRBV7-8 with TRBJ2-7; D perhaps matches TRBD1 (5 bases). The CDR3 is 14 amino acids. CDR1 and CDR2 (germline): SGHVS, FQNEAQ. The V and J ends lost 1 base and 0 bases respectively, with 7 bases between them. DNA of the CDR3: TGTGCCAGCAGCTTAGGACAGACCTCCTACGAGCAGTACTTC. It encodes CASSLGQTSYEQYF.

This chain links TRBV11-2 with TRBJ1-2; D perhaps matches TRBD1 (6 bases). Germline CDR1 is SGHAT and CDR2 is FQNNGV. Deletions cut 6 bases from V and 5 bases from J, with 13 bases between. There are 13 residues in the CDR3. The CDR3 nucleotides read TGTGCCAGCAGACTCGCAGGGGAGTATGGCTACACCTTC. Residues: CASRLAGEYGYTF. Complete variable domain (other parts from reference TRBV11-2 and TRBJ1-2): EAGVAQSPRYKIIEKRQSVAFWCNPISGHATLYWYQQILGQGPKLLIQFQNNGVVDDSQLPKDRFSAERLKGVDSTLKIQPAKLEDSAVYLCASRLAGEYGYTFGSGTRLTVV.

This sequence joins TRBV11-1 and TRBJ2-3; a weak D match, TRBD2 (6 bases). CDR1 is SGHAT and CDR2 is FQDESV in the germline V gene (reference sequence). This CDR3 contains 17 residues. The V end was cut by 2 bases, the J end by 2 bases, with 17 bases between. CDR3 in amino acids: CASSLLLGGTPTDTQYF. CDR3 bases: TGTGCCAGCAGCTTATTACTTGGCGGGACCCCCACAGATACGCAGTATTTT.

This chain uses TRBV27 with TRBJ2-7, with no clear D. This CDR3 is 14 amino acids long. Germline V lookup: CDR1 MNHEY, CDR2 SMNVEV (reference sequence). Between the trimmed V and J ends, which lost 11 bases and 1 base, there was a span of 18 bases. This CDR3 reads CASGVASNSYEQYF. The CDR3 DNA reads as TGTGCCTCCGGAGTGGCGTCAAATTCCTACGAGCAGTACTTC.

J is TRBJ2-5 and V is TRBV28, with D perhaps matching TRBD2 (5 bases). Germline CDR1 MDHEN, CDR2 SYDVKM. Between the trimmed V and J ends, which lost 8 bases and 5 bases, there was a span of 9 bases. The CDR3 runs 11 residues. The CDR3 reads CASRDGETQYF. Here the CDR3 DNA reads TGTGCCAGCCGGGATGGGGAGACCCAGTACTTC.

CDR3: CSVAGYSKGEDEQYF. The CDR3 DNA sequence: TGCAGCGTTGCGGGCTATTCTAAAGGAGAGGACGAGCAGTACTTC. The gene calls are TRBV29-1 and TRBJ2-7; no firm D call. This CDR3 spans 15 amino acids. Trimming took 4 bases from V and 5 from J, leaving 21 bases between them. Germline CDR1 reads SQVTM; CDR2 reads ANQGSEA.

The chain is built from TRBV27 and TRBJ2-7, with a possible D match to TRBD1 (6 bases). CDR1 and CDR2 (germline): MNHEY, SMNVEV (reference sequence). Trimming took off 2 bases at V and 2 bases at J, with 13 bases between the two ends. The CDR3 is 15 amino acids. The CDR3 DNA is TGTGCCAGCAGTTTAGGGTCAGGGGTGGCCTACGAGCAGTACTTC. The encoded protein is CASSLGSGVAYEQYF.

The chain has TRBV23-1 and TRBJ1-3, with 7 nucleotides matching TRBD1. TRBV23-1 has ORF status, its function being uncertain. The CDR3 covers 15 residues. The V gene end was trimmed by 4 bases and the J gene end by 3 bases; junction bases not matched to a gene: 6. In nucleotides, the CDR3 is TGCGCCAGCAGTCCCCCAGACAGGGTTGGAAACACCATATATTTT. It specifies CASSPPDRVGNTIYF.

This chain links TRBV5-4 with TRBJ2-1, with TRBD2 matching over 7 bases. Germline assignment: CDR1 SGHNT and CDR2 YYREEE (reference sequence). J gave up 4 bases and V 3 bases, and 10 bases lay outside the gene matches. This CDR3 comprises 16 residues. The DNA of the CDR3 is TGTGCCAGCAGCTCACCCGAGCGGGGCCCTTACAATGAGCAGTTCTTC. This translates into CASSSPERGPYNEQFF.